The entry below describes one TCR beta chain. The data stem from a study of shared clonotypes between healthy human individuals. The wider study: Aged between 18 and 49, the donors were a couple of women and a few men.

This CDR3 has 15 amino acids. CDR1 is LNHNV, CDR2 YYDKDF, per germline (reference sequence). V was shortened by 5 bases and J by 5 bases, with 19 bases between the two germline ends. The data were produced by immunoSEQ multiplex PCR, yet TCRdb's version contains in-frame clones alone and is incomplete. Of hundreds of thousands of clones in the sample, about three quarters were seen once. The gene calls are TRBV15 and TRBJ2-7, with a weak D call TRBD1 (5 bases). This clonotype was sampled from a woman under 40 in good health. Sample: memory CD4+ T cells sorted from blood. The subset: CD45RA-negative fraction. The DNA for the CDR3 is TGTGCCACCAGCTCCAGGATTGGGCAGGGAAACGAGCAGTACTTC. It codes for CATSSRIGQGNEQYF.